This TCR beta chain was identified during a study of blood T cell repertoires in COVID-19. Whole-study context: Some COVID-19 samples were acute and others convalescent; all came from the United States, Italy and Spain. PBMCs, B-cell-depleted T cells, or T cells provided the cDNA or gDNA that made up the material.

J was trimmed by 1 base and V by 5 bases; bases with no gene match: 3. The CDR3 is 17 residues long. Germline CDR1 and CDR2: SGHTA and FQGTGA. The table came from immunoSEQ multiplex PCR; TCRdb's copy has only in-frame clones and leaves some out. The sample records 200,000 to 300,000 clones, around four fifths being singletons. Sequencing used peripheral blood. This sequence was found in a man aged 60-69 years with acute or convalescent COVID-19. The J gene is TRBJ2-2, the V gene TRBV7-3, with 14 bases identical to TRBD2. CDR3 region: CASSPGLAGENTGELFF. Here the CDR3 DNA reads TGTGCCAGCAGCCCGGGACTAGCGGGGGAGAACACCGGGGAGCTGTTTTTT.